This TCR beta chain was recorded in a study of blood T cell repertoires in COVID-19 (TCRdb year 2020). With respect to the entire study: Samples covering the acute and convalescent phases of COVID-19 were provided by collaborators in the United States, Italy and Spain. The prospective study material was composed of cDNA or gDNA derived from T cells, B-cell-depleted T cells, or PBMCs. Where HLA class I and class II types were available, the types were taken from metadata supplied by the sample provider, not from assay-based typing. Deeply sampled blood TCRbeta repertoires from subjects exposed to, actively infected with, or recovered from COVID-19 were included in the dataset. The repertoires were released in a freely available public database meant as a resource for research on the immune response to SARS-CoV-2. Samples were obtained from the ongoing ImmuneRACE study (first 160 participants) and from about 1,300 subjects provided by 6 global collaborators. Sample metadata almost always included a de-identified subject ID, COVID-19 status, age in years and sex.

What the study reported, not specific to this receptor: How much clinical and demographic metadata was included differed by source and by participant, and the metadata was provided uncurated.

TCRbeta CDR3 regions were amplified from genomic DNA by means of the immunoSEQ Assay, a bias-controlled multiplex PCR. The published analysis was carried out like this. Within the assay, amplification of reference gene primers was used to estimate how many nucleated cells each sample contained. To quantify the absolute abundance of each unique TCRbeta CDR3 rearrangement, sequence reads were collapsed and filtered. Productive Simpson clonality was computed per sample as the square root of Simpson's diversity index over productive rearrangements. TCRdb mirrors the immuneACCESS table, restricted to in-frame sequences. Some clones are absent from its copies; in checked studies, under half trace to an unresolved V gene, and the reason for the others is unknown. V, J and clone size were drawn from that table, and D and trimming were deduced from the DNA. The sample data list 200,000 to 250,000 clones, and about four fifths of these were observed just once. In total, the top ten clones hold 7.5% of the sample.

At one collaborating source in Seattle, patients were enrolled during active infection and were followed longitudinally through the course of disease. Collaborating institutions collected whole blood in K2EDTA tubes following their own protocols. For TCRbeta analysis, collaborators shipped samples as frozen whole blood, isolated PBMCs, or DNA extracted from either of those sample types. This clone appeared once. What antigen it recognizes has not been identified. At one end, the junction sequence differs from germline, possibly due to a read error. The specimen was peripheral blood. The TCR originated in a woman aged 80 or over with COVID-19, enrolled during active disease.

At the DNA level, the sequence is TGTGTCAGCAGTGTAAAAACGGAGTACGAGCAGTACTTC. Its product reads: CVSSVKTEYEQYF. Rearrangement joined TRBV2 to TRBJ2-7; there is no confident call for the D gene. Counted from cysteine to phenylalanine, this CDR3 has 13 amino acids. Only CDR3 DNA is held: 39 bases, read in frame from base 1. CDR1 is given as SNHLY and CDR2 as FYNNEI, both from the germline V gene.